This T cell receptor beta chain was observed in a study of CD8 T cells in ankylosing spondylitis. About this clonotype: Its antigen is as yet unknown.

Study-wide results and limits: CD8+ cells made up the disease-linked clones, which were relatively rare in peripheral blood. Blood from ankylosing spondylitis patients appeared to carry a characteristic roughly 8-variant TCR beta motif.

The V and J ends lost 3 bases and 0 bases respectively, with 9 bases between them. This CDR3 contains 14 residues. Germline V gene sequence: CDR1 SQVTM, CDR2 ANQGSEA. TCRdb re-called the 5' RACE reads with MiXCR, one entry per CDR3 protein. Of 200,000 to 250,000 distinct CDR3 sequences listed, over 9.5% were seen once; the top ten hold 20% to 25%. The sequence was obtained from a male donor with ankylosing spondylitis or in good health (not recorded which). V usage is TRBV29-1 and J usage is TRBJ1-3; D is unresolved. The specimen was blood, either unsorted or a sorted T cell fraction (not recorded which). The CDR3, as DNA: TGCAGCGTTGATGCTGCCCTCTCTGGAAACACCATATATTTT. The encoded protein is CSVDAALSGNTIYF. The entire variable domain, with the rest obtained from reference TRBV29-1 and TRBJ1-3, is as follows: SAVISQKPSRDICQRGTSLTIQCQVDSQVTMMFWYRQQPGQSLTLIATANQGSEATYESGFVIDKFPISRPNLTFSTLTVSNMSPEDSSIYLCSVDAALSGNTIYFGEGSWLTVV.